Presented here are 7 T cell receptor beta chains from one specimen sequenced in a study of blood T cell repertoires in COVID-19 (dated by TCRdb to the early 2020s). Libraries came from the immunoSEQ multiplex PCR assay. In its TCRdb copy, this immuneACCESS table keeps in-frame sequences only and misses some clones. Where compared with another copy, unresolved V genes explain less than half of these, and the others have no known cause. Counted in this sample were 400,000 or so clones; approximately 88% of them appeared once. 2% to 2.5% of the sample is held by the ten biggest clonotypes. Sequencing was done on a sample of PBMCs or T cells enriched from blood (not recorded which). The origin of the receptors is a woman aged 40-49 years with acute COVID-19.

The rearrangement links TRBV7-8 to TRBJ1-5; D not resolved. Trimming took 4 bases from V and 0 from J, leaving 7 bases between them. This CDR3 is 14 amino acids long. Per germline, CDR1 SGHVS and CDR2 FQNEAQ. The CDR3 loop reads CASSSDYSNQPQHF. The CDR3 region has the DNA TGTGCCAGCAGCTCGGACTATAGCAATCAGCCCCAGCATTTT. The whole variable domain, remainder taken from reference TRBV7-8 and TRBJ1-5, is GAGVSQSPRYKVAKRGQDVALRCDPISGHVSLFWYQQALGQGPEFLTYFQNEAQLDKSGLPSDRFFAERPEGSVSTLKIQRTQQEDSAVYLCASSSDYSNQPQHFGDGTRLSIL.

The V gene is TRBV5-1, the J gene TRBJ2-7; 11 nucleotides align to TRBD1. J was trimmed by 3 bases and V by 4 bases; bases with no gene match: 6. CDR3 size: 15 residues. Per the germline V gene, CDR1 is SGHRS and CDR2 is YFSETQ. CDR3: CASSAKDRGLYEQYF. The CDR3 DNA sequence: TGCGCCAGCAGCGCAAAGGACAGGGGGCTCTACGAGCAGTACTTC. The variable domain in full, with the rest retrieved from reference TRBV5-1 and TRBJ2-7, is KAGVTQTPRYLIKTRGQQVTLSCSPISGHRSVSWYQQTPGQGLQFLFEYFSETQRNKGNFPGRFSGRQFSNSRSEMNVSTLELGDSALYLCASSAKDRGLYEQYFGPGTRLTVT.

V usage is TRBV5-1 and J usage is TRBJ2-2; 10 bases line up with TRBD1. V gave up 3 bases and J gave up 3 bases; unmatched junction bases: 5. CDR1 and CDR2 (germline): SGHRS, YFSETQ. The CDR3 covers 16 residues. This CDR3 reads CASSSGQGFYTGELFF. The CDR3 coding sequence is TGCGCCAGCAGCTCGGGACAGGGGTTCTACACCGGGGAGCTGTTTTTT.

The chain recombines TRBV3-1 (or the pseudogene TRBV3-2) with TRBJ1-6; D is perhaps TRBD1 (5 bases). Germline V lookup: CDR1 LGHDT, CDR2 YNNKEL (reference sequence). The CDR3 spans 14 residues. V lost 0 bases to trimming and J lost 11 bases, with 11 bases between them. In DNA, the CDR3 is TGTGCCAGCAGCCAAGAAGGGGTGAGGACACCCCTCCACTTT. This translates into CASSQEGVRTPLHF.

The chain recombines TRBV11-2 with TRBJ2-1; possibly TRBD1 for D (6 bases). The germline V gene encodes CDR1 SGHAT and CDR2 FQNNGV. The V gene lost 3 bases and the J gene lost 8 bases, with 14 bases spanning the gap. This CDR3 region has 14 residues. CDR3 DNA sequence: TGTGCCAGCAGCTTTATACGGGCAGGGGATGAGCAGTTCTTC. Translation: CASSFIRAGDEQFF.

This chain links TRBV4-1 with TRBJ2-7; tentative D call: TRBD2 (5 bases). The CDR3 is 12 residues long. Germline values: CDR1 MGHRA, CDR2 YSYEKL. Trimming left V 3 bases short and J 6 bases short, with 9 bases between. The CDR3 protein is CASSHGVGEQYF. The CDR3 nucleotides read TGCGCCAGCAGCCACGGGGTGGGCGAGCAGTACTTC.

J is TRBJ2-7 and V is TRBV5-4; 7 bases fit TRBD1. The CDR3 extends over 15 amino acids. J lost 1 base, V lost 0 bases, and 4 bases had no gene match. The germline V gene has CDR1 SGHNT and CDR2 YYREEE (reference sequence). The CDR3 protein is CASSLVRGPSYEQYF. In DNA, the CDR3 is TGTGCCAGCAGCTTGGTTAGGGGGCCTTCCTACGAGCAGTACTTC.